Below, 25 T cell receptor beta chains from the same sample are listed, as sequenced in a study of regulatory T cells in long-lasting Graves disease. As for time point: persistent/refractory GD, antithyroid drugs over 5 years with positive TRAb. Following extraction of RNA from PBMCs, that RNA was used to make the TCR library. To make TCR beta libraries, researchers used iRepertoire HTBI primers and Arm-PCR of CDR3 regions. TCRdb itself ran the multiplex PCR reads through MiXCR, one entry per CDR3 protein. The table has 600,000 to 850,000 distinct CDR3 sequences, around 32% seen once. Sequencing was performed on peripheral blood mononuclear cells (PBMCs), taken when the disease was refractory, from a patient treated with antithyroid drugs. Source of these receptors: a female donor with Graves disease.

This chain's CDR3 is CASHSYGYTF. CDR3 nucleotide sequence: TGTGCCAGCCACAGCTATGGCTACACCTTC. The chain uses TRBV19 and TRBJ1-2; D gene ambiguous. V was cut by 9 bases and J by 4 bases, with 6 bases left in between. This CDR3 contains 10 residues. In germline, CDR1 is LNHDA, CDR2 SQIVND (reference sequence).

This clonotype was seen just once. The J gene is TRBJ2-2, the V gene TRBV4-2; 9 bases align to TRBD2. The length of the CDR3 is 18 residues. Germline trimming cut 1 base from V and 0 bases from J; bases unmatched to any gene: 6. CDR1 is LGHNA, CDR2 YNFKEQ, per germline. CDR3 DNA sequence: TGTGCCAGCAGCCAAGGAGCGACTAGCGGAGCGAACACCGGGGAGCTGTTTTTT. Its protein is CASSQGATSGANTGELFF.

In its sample, this clonotype was seen a few times. V gene TRBV5-6 combines with J gene TRBJ1-4, with D possibly TRBD1 on 5 matching bases. Looked up from germline, CDR1 is SGHDT and CDR2 is YYEEEE. This CDR3 has 14 residues. Trimming cost V 4 bases and J 4 bases, with 11 bases left between them. The CDR3 DNA is TGTGCCAGCAGCCGGGGACTGATTAATGAAAAACTGTTTTTT. Translation: CASSRGLINEKLFF.

With regard to this clonotype: Because the CDR3 is missing its conserved closing phenylalanine or tryptophan, this is likely a read error. In DNA, the CDR3 is TGTGCCAGCAGCCGCACAGGGAGGGGCACTGAAGCTTTCCTT. This translates into CASSRTGRGTEAFL. The genes are TRBV3-1 and TRBJ1-1; tentative D call: TRBD1 (6 bases). Deletions cut 4 bases from V and 4 bases from J, with 13 bases between. There are 14 residues in the CDR3. The germline gives CDR1 LGHDT, CDR2 YNNKEL (reference sequence).

This clonotype occurred many times. The junction and the germline gene differ at one end; a read error may be behind it. The gene calls are TRBV5-1 and TRBJ2-6, with TRBD1 matching over 7 bases. CDR3 length: 15 amino acids. In germline, CDR1 is SGHRS, CDR2 YFSETQ. The DNA of the CDR3 is TGTGCCAGCAGCTTAGACAGGGCTGGGGCCAACGTCCTGACTTTC. It translates to CASSLDRAGANVLTF. The full variable domain, completed using reference TRBV5-1 and TRBJ2-6, is KAGVTQTPRYLIKTRGQQVTLSCSPISGHRSVSWYQQTPGQGLQFLFEYFSETQRNKGNFPGRFSGRQFSNSRSEMNVSTLELGDSALYLCASSLDRAGANVLTFGAGSRLTVL.

The V call is TRBV20-1, the J call TRBJ2-7; 7 bases are shared with TRBD2. V shed 5 bases and J 6 bases; nucleotides not matched to a gene: 13. The CDR3 covers 14 residues. CDR1 is DFQATT and CDR2 is SNEGSKA in the germline V gene (reference sequence). CDR3 sequence reads: CSAVPELAMIEQYF. As DNA, the CDR3 is TGCAGTGCTGTTCCGGAACTAGCGATGATCGAGCAGTACTTC.

This clonotype was seen only once. The chain is built from TRBV14 and TRBJ1-5, with D unresolved. Looked up from germline, CDR1 is SGHDN and CDR2 is FVKESK. The V end was cut by 1 base, the J end by 1 base, with 5 bases between. This CDR3 contains 14 residues. The CDR3 bases are TGTGCCAGCAGCCAAGTCCACAGCAATCAGCCCCAGCATTTT. Translated: CASSQVHSNQPQHF. The whole variable domain, remainder taken from reference TRBV14 and TRBJ1-5, is EAGVTQFPSHSVIEKGQTVTLRCDPISGHDNLYWYRRVMGKEIKFLLHFVKESKQDESGMPNNRFLAERTGGTYSTLKVQPAELEDSGVYFCASSQVHSNQPQHFGDGTRLSIL.

The chain carries TRBV11-2 and TRBJ2-7, with TRBD2 as a possible D gene (6 bases). This CDR3 has 15 residues. Per germline, CDR1 SGHAT and CDR2 FQNNGV. V was trimmed by 1 base and J by 6 bases, leaving 16 bases between them. The DNA of the CDR3 is TGTGCCAGCAGCTTAGTCCCTAGGCTCGGGGGCGAGCAGTACTTC. It yields the protein CASSLVPRLGGEQYF.

The rearrangement joins TRBV20-1 to TRBJ2-5, with 10 positions matching TRBD2. CDR3 length equals 19 residues. CDR1 and CDR2 (germline): DFQATT, SNEGSKA (reference sequence). Trimming removed 0 bases from V and 0 bases from J; junction bases left unmatched: 13. Written as DNA, the CDR3 is TGCAGTGCTAGAGATGGCCTGACAGCGGGAGGGATGTACCAAGAGACCCAGTACTTC. Its translation: CSARDGLTAGGMYQETQYF.

Comments on this clonotype: A much larger clonotype is one base distant, so this may be a read error. This sequence joins TRBV7-2 and TRBJ1-1; no definite D call. The V end lost 8 bases, the J end lost 0 bases, and 10 bases lay between the germline ends. CDR1 is SGHTA, CDR2 FQGNSA, per germline. The CDR3 length is 13 residues. Here the CDR3 reads CASGSALNTEAFF. The DNA for the CDR3 is TGTGCCAGCGGCTCCGCTTTGAACACTGAAGCTTTCTTT.

The chain is built from TRBV6-2 or TRBV6-3 and TRBJ2-5; D unclear. Germline V lookup: CDR1 MNHEY, CDR2 SVGEGT. Trimming pared 2 bases from V and 5 bases from J, leaving 6 bases between. This CDR3 spans 12 amino acids. The CDR3 DNA is TGTGCCAGCAGTTACCCCGGGGAGACCCAGTACTTC. Amino acid sequence: CASSYPGETQYF.

This clonotype occurred many times. The chain employs TRBV6-1 and TRBJ1-2; D may be TRBD1 (5 bases). Trimming removed 10 bases at V and 2 bases at J, with 26 bases between. Germline loops: CDR1 MNHNS, CDR2 SASEGT. This CDR3 has 17 residues. The CDR3 spells CATTNTRHGAENYGYTF. CDR3 sequence (DNA): TGTGCCACCACAAACACTCGACACGGGGCCGAGAACTATGGCTACACCTTC.

This clonotype was seen more than once but under ten times. The chain combines TRBV30 with TRBJ1-2; D not certain. The CDR3 contains 14 residues. Trimming took off 0 bases at V and 0 bases at J, with 8 bases between the two ends. The germline CDR1 and CDR2 sequences are GTSNPN and SVGIG (reference sequence). DNA for the CDR3: TGTGCCTGGAGTGTCGCAGGACCTAACTATGGCTACACCTTC. Protein sequence: CAWSVAGPNYGYTF.

The table lists this clonotype with many counts. The chain links TRBV11-3 to TRBJ2-2; 8 bases map to TRBD2. The J segment lost 7 bases and the V segment lost 3 bases, leaving 4 bases of the junction unmatched. This CDR3 contains 14 residues. Germline V gene sequence: CDR1 SGHNT, CDR2 YENEEA. CDR3 coding DNA: TGTGCCAGCAGCTTGGGACTAGGAGGCGGGGAGCTGTTTTTT. Protein: CASSLGLGGGELFF. Together with reference TRBV11-3 and TRBJ2-2, the CDR3 gives the full variable domain: EAGVVQSPRYKIIEKKQPVAFWCNPISGHNTLYWYLQNLGQGPELLIRYENEEAVDDSQLPKDRFSAERLKGVDSTLKIQPAELGDSAVYLCASSLGLGGGELFFGEGSRLTVL.

The J gene is TRBJ1-1, the V gene TRBV12-3 or TRBV12-4, with a weak D call TRBD1 (6 bases). V was cut by 10 bases and J by 0 bases, with 12 bases left in between. This CDR3 contains 13 residues. Here the CDR3 reads CATLAGVNTEAFF. The CDR3 DNA reads as TGTGCCACTCTGGCAGGGGTGAACACTGAAGCTTTCTTT.

The chain recombines TRBV13 with TRBJ1-6, with 9 bases aligning to TRBD1. Germline V gives CDR1 PRHDT, CDR2 FYEKMQ (reference sequence). The CDR3 sequence is 16 residues long. Germline trimming cut 4 bases from V and 0 bases from J; bases unmatched to any gene: 1. CDR3 in DNA: TGTGCCAGCAGCTCGGACAGGGGCTCCTATAATTCACCCCTCCACTTT. Translated: CASSSDRGSYNSPLHF.

This clonotype was counted only a few times. The chain couples TRBV3-1 to TRBJ2-5, with 14 nucleotides matching TRBD2. V lost 6 bases and J lost 1; bases outside the gene matches: 7. Per germline, CDR1 LGHDT and CDR2 YNNKEL (reference sequence). The length of the CDR3 is 17 residues. The CDR3 is CASSYGLAGGPQETQYF. CDR3 bases: TGTGCCAGCAGTTACGGACTAGCGGGAGGCCCCCAAGAGACCCAGTACTTC.

As DNA, the CDR3 is TGCAGTGCTAGCGAGACAGGGGGCGTCGAGCAGTACTTC. Translation gives CSASETGGVEQYF. The chain has TRBV20-1 and TRBJ2-7; 10 bases match TRBD1. After removal of 3 bases from V and 6 bases from J, the junction contained 5 bases not matched to a gene. CDR1 and CDR2 (germline): DFQATT, SNEGSKA (reference sequence). The CDR3 has 13 residues.

This clonotype was detected only a few times. J is TRBJ1-2 and V is TRBV12-3 or TRBV12-4; maybe TRBD1 (6 bases). The CDR3 length is 14 residues. Between the trimmed V and J ends, which lost 5 bases and 3 bases, there was a span of 13 bases. CDR3 DNA: TGTGCCAGCAGTCGGATCAGGGGCGACTATGGCTACACCTTC. This encodes CASSRIRGDYGYTF.

The table lists this clonotype with a few counts. The chain couples TRBV20-1 to TRBJ1-2; D is uncertain. The CDR3 extends over 11 amino acids. In germline, CDR1 is DFQATT, CDR2 SNEGSKA (reference sequence). The chain's CDR3 is CSLVRNYGYTF. The CDR3 coding sequence is TGCAGCCTCGTCCGAAACTATGGCTACACCTTC.

This clonotype has a count of ten or more. V gene TRBV28 combines with J gene TRBJ1-2, with a weak D call TRBD1 (6 bases). The V gene lost 2 bases and the J gene lost 7 bases, with 11 bases spanning the gap. Per germline, CDR1 MDHEN and CDR2 SYDVKM. The CDR3 is made up of 13 amino acids. CDR3 sequence reads: CASSLGTISGYTF. The CDR3 bases are TGTGCCAGCAGTTTAGGGACAATTTCTGGCTACACCTTC.

The chain links TRBV20-1 to TRBJ2-1; TRBD1 matches at 9 bases. V lost 6 bases, J lost 3 bases, and 6 bases stayed unmatched. In germline, CDR1 is DFQATT, CDR2 SNEGSKA (reference sequence). CDR3 length equals 14 residues. Here the CDR3 DNA reads TGCAGTGCCCCCGGACAGGGGTACTACAATGAGCAGTTCTTC. Translation: CSAPGQGYYNEQFF.

This chain links TRBV30 with TRBJ1-6; D is uncertain. V was trimmed by 0 bases and J by 9 bases, leaving 18 bases between them. CDR1 and CDR2 from the germline V gene are GTSNPN and SVGIG (reference sequence). The CDR3 is made up of 16 amino acids. The CDR3, as DNA: TGTGCCTGGAGTGTACATGGCAGTAGGTTGAGTTCACCCCTCCACTTT. Amino acid sequence: CAWSVHGSRLSSPLHF.

V and J are TRBV7-3 and TRBJ2-7; 13 bases are a match to TRBD2. The V segment lost 5 bases and the J segment 7 bases; nucleotides outside the gene matches: 5. The V gene's germline CDR1 is SGHTA and CDR2 FQGTGA. The CDR3 spans 14 residues. The CDR3 nucleotides read TGTGCCAGCAGCAATGGACTAGCGGGAGCGGAGCAGTACTTC. Translation gives CASSNGLAGAEQYF. Using reference TRBV7-3 and TRBJ2-7 for the parts outside the CDR3, the full variable domain is GAGVSQTPSNKVTEKGKYVELRCDPISGHTALYWYRQSLGQGPEFLIYFQGTGAADDSGLPNDRFFAVRPEGSVSTLKIQRTERGDSAVYLCASSNGLAGAEQYFGPGTRLTVT.

The DNA of the CDR3 is TGTGCCAGCAGTCACGCTCCGAGACAGGGGGCGCCCGAGCAGTACTTC. It is translated as CASSHAPRQGAPEQYF. The chain joins TRBV6-1 to TRBJ2-7; 10 bases are shared with TRBD1. Germline V gene sequence: CDR1 MNHNS, CDR2 SASEGT. The V segment lost 5 bases and the J segment 6 bases; nucleotides outside the gene matches: 13. The CDR3 has 16 residues.